Each of the 5 T cell receptor beta chains below was sequenced from the same sample in a study of graft-versus-host responses after intestinal transplantation. The data were produced by immunoSEQ multiplex PCR, yet TCRdb's version contains in-frame clones alone and is incomplete. Of tens of thousands of clones in the sample, roughly 84% were seen once. Their antigens are not known. Sequenced here: unstimulated CD4+ T cells sorted from spleen or lymph node cells, sampled before transplant. Receptors were obtained from a human donor who was the organ donor for an intestinal transplant.

V gene TRBV7-6 combines with J gene TRBJ2-3; 10 bases agree with TRBD2. The CDR3 spans 17 residues. V was clipped by 1 base and J by 2 bases; unmatched bases: 6. Germline lookup yields CDR1 SGHVS and CDR2 FNYEAQ. The CDR3: CASSLGVAGGTTDTQYF. The CDR3, as DNA: TGTGCCAGCAGCTTAGGGGTAGCGGGAGGCACCACAGATACGCAGTATTTT.

The chain links TRBV14 to TRBJ2-3; D unresolved. The CDR3 loop spans 16 amino acids. The V gene lost 8 bases and the J gene lost 2 bases, with 20 bases spanning the gap. Germline loops: CDR1 SGHDN, CDR2 FVKESK. This chain's CDR3 is CASPRAFILTTDTQYF. The CDR3 DNA follows: TGTGCCAGCCCCCGGGCTTTTATCCTTACCACAGATACGCAGTATTTT. Full variable domain (outside the CDR3, taken from reference TRBV14 and TRBJ2-3): EAGVTQFPSHSVIEKGQTVTLRCDPISGHDNLYWYRRVMGKEIKFLLHFVKESKQDESGMPNNRFLAERTGGTYSTLKVQPAELEDSGVYFCASPRAFILTTDTQYFGPGTRLTVL.

The DNA for the CDR3 is TGTGCCAGAAGCTCCCCGACTAGCGGGAGATACACCGGGGAGCTGTTTTTT. Translated: CARSSPTSGRYTGELFF. The rearrangement uses TRBV5-3 and TRBJ2-2; 12 bases are shared with TRBD2. TRBV5-3 is sorted into the ORF group, with uncertain function. The CDR3 loop spans 17 amino acids. Trimming took 3 bases from V and 3 from J; bases not matched to a gene: 6.

This clone was counted only a few times. The chain carries TRBV9 and TRBJ2-7; D perhaps matches TRBD2 (7 bases). This CDR3 has 16 residues. The V end lost 4 bases, the J end lost 5 bases, and 22 bases lay between the germline ends. The germline gives CDR1 SGDLS, CDR2 YYNGEE. CDR3 protein: CASSPEGGRTGDEQYF. DNA for the CDR3: TGTGCCAGCAGCCCAGAGGGGGGGCGCACAGGAGACGAGCAGTACTTC.

The gene calls are TRBV11-2 and TRBJ1-6; D gene unclear. This CDR3 comprises 15 residues. Per the germline V gene, CDR1 is SGHAT and CDR2 is FQNNGV. Trimming shortened V by 0 bases and J by 10 bases, and 13 bases separated the two germline ends. As DNA, the CDR3 is TGTGCCAGCAGCTTAGATCAGGTCCCATCCTCACCCCTCCACTTT. It specifies CASSLDQVPSSPLHF.